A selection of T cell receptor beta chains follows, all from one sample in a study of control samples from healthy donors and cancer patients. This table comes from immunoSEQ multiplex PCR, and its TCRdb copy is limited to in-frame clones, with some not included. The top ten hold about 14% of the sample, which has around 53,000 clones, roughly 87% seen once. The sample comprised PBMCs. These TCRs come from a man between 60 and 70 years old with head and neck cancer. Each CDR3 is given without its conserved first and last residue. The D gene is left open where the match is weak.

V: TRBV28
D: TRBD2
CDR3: ASSSFWGREDSTDTQY

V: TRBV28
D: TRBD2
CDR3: ASSLATSGRDNEQF

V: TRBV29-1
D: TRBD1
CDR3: SVEDWGTGQLH

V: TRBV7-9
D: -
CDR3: ASSLAFGGYT

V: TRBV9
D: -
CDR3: ASSGTYNSPLH

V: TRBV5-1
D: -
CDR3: ASSPDPQNTEAF

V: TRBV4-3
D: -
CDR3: ASSQDSGQPQH

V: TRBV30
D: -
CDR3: AWSVLERNQPQH

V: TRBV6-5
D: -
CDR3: ASRAYSYNEQF

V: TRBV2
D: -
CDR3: ASSEGGREQY

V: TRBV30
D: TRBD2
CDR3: AWSGLAGNEQF

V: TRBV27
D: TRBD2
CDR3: ASSPVLAGELYEQY

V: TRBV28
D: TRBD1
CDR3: ASSIGGTAGNTIY

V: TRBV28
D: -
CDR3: ASSPPGAGRSYGYT

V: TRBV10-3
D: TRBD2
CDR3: AIAGGDEQF

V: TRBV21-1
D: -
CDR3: ASSTGTPKNIQY

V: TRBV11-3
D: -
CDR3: ASSSRTARNTGELF

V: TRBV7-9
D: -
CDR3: ASSPPPAPYEQY

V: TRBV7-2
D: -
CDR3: ASSSDSLSTDTQY

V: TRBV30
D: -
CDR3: AWSGQGNTIY

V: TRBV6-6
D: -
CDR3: VSSYSWNQPQH

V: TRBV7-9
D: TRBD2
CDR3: ASSASGTTYNEQF

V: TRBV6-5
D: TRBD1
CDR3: ASSGTGAGIIAF

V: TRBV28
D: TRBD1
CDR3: ASTPWDREDGYT

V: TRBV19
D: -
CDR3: ASSKYSNQPQH

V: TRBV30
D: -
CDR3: AWSVTTGANVLT

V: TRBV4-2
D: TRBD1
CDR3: ASSQVAGQGGTGELF

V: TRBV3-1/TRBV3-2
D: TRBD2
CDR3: ASSLAGGYNEQF

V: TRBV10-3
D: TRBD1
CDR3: AISIRDRGRTNYGYT

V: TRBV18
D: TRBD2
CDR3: ASSPGTSGSTYEQY

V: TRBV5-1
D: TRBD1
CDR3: ASSGTGRLGGNTEAF

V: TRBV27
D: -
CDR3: ASSRQWGETQY

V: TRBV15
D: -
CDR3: ATSRDGGYEQY

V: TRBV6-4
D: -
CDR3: ASSEGQPTDTQY

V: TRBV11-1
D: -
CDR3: ASSLEKEKQY

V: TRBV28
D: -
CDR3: ASSRLTGYGYT